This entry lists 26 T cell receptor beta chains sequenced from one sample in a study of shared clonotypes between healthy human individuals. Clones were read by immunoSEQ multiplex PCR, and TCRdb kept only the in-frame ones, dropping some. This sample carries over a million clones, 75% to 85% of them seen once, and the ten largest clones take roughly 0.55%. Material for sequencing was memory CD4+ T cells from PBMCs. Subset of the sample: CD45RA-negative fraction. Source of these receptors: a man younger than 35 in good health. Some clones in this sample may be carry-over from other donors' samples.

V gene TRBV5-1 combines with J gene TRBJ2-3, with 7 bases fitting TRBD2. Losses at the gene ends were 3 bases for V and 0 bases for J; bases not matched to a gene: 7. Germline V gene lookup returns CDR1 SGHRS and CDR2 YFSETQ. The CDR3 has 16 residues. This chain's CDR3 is CASSSGGSPSTDTQYF. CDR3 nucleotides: TGCGCCAGCAGCTCGGGCGGGAGCCCTAGCACAGATACGCAGTATTTT.

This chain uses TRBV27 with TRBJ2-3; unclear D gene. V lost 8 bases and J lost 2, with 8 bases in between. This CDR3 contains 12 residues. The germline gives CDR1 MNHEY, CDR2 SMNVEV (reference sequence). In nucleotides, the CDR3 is TGTGCCAGCGCTAGGGTCACAGATACGCAGTATTTT. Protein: CASARVTDTQYF.

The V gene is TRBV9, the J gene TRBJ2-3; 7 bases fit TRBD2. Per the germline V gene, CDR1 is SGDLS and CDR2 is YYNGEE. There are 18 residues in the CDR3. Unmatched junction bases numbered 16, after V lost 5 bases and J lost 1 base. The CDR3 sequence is CASSTTPVSSGGTDTQYF. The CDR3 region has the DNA TGTGCCAGCAGTACCACCCCAGTTTCTAGCGGAGGCACAGATACGCAGTATTTT.

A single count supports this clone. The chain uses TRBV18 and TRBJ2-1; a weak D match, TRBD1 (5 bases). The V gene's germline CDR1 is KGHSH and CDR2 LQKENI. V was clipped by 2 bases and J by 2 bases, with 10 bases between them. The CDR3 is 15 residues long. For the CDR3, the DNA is TGTGCCAGCTCACCAATAGGGGTAGCCTACAATGAGCAGTTCTTC. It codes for CASSPIGVAYNEQFF. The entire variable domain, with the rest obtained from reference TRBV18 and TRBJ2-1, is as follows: NAGVMQNPRHLVRRRGQEARLRCSPMKGHSHVYWYRQLPEEGLKFMVYLQKENIIDESGMPKERFSAEFPKEGPSILRIQQVVRGDSAAYFCASSPIGVAYNEQFFGPGTRLTVL.

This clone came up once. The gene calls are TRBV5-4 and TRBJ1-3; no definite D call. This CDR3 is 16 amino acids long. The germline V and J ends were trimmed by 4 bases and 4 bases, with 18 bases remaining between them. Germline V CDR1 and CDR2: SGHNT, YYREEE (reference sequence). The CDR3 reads CASSNWYPGFGNTIYF. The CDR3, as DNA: TGTGCCAGCAGCAATTGGTACCCAGGTTTCGGAAACACCATATATTTT.

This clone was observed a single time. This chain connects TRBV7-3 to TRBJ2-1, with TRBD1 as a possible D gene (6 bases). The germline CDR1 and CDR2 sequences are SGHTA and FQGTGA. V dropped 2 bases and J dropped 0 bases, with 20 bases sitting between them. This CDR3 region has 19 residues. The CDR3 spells CASSLFPVQGDFSYNEQFF. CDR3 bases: TGTGCCAGCAGCTTATTTCCCGTACAGGGAGATTTCTCCTACAATGAGCAGTTCTTC.

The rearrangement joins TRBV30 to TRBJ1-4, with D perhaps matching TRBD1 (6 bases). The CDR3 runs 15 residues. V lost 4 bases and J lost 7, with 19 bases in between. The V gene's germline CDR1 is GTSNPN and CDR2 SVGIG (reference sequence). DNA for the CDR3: TGTGCCTGGATGAAAAAACAGGGCTTCAGTGAAAAACTGTTTTTT. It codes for CAWMKKQGFSEKLFF.

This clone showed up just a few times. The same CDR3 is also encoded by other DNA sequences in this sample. CDR3 region: CASSLVGNGEKLFF. The CDR3 nucleotides are TGCGCCAGCAGCTTGGTTGGAAATGGGGAAAAACTGTTTTTT. This rearrangement joins TRBV5-1 to TRBJ1-4; D gene uncertain. The CDR3 runs to 14 residues. Germline CDR1 is SGHRS and CDR2 is YFSETQ. Trimming took off 0 bases at V and 8 bases at J, with 11 bases between the two ends.

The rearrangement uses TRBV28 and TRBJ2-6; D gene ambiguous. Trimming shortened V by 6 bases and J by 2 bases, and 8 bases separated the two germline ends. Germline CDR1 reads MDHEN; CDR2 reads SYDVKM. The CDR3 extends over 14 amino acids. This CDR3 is CASSPPPGANVLTF. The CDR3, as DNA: TGTGCCAGCAGCCCCCCGCCTGGGGCCAACGTCCTGACTTTC. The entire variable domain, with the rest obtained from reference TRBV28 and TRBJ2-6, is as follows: DVKVTQSSRYLVKRTGEKVFLECVQDMDHENMFWYRQDPGLGLRLIYFSYDVKMKEKGDIPEGYSVSREKKERFSLILESASTNQTSMYLCASSPPPGANVLTFGAGSRLTVL.

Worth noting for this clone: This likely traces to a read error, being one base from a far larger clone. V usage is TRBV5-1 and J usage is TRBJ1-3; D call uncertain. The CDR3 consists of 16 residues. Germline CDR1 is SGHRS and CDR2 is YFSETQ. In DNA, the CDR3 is TGCGCCAGCAGCCCGCGACTAGCGGAGAACACCGGGGAGCTGTTTTTC. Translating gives CASSPRLAENTGELFF.

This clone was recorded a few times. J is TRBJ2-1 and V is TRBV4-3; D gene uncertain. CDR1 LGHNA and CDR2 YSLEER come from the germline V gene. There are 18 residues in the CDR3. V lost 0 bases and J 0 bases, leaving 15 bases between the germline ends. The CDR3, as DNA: TGCGCCAGCAGCCAAGATTGGGCTATCGGGTTCTCCTACAATGAGCAGTTCTTC. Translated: CASSQDWAIGFSYNEQFF.

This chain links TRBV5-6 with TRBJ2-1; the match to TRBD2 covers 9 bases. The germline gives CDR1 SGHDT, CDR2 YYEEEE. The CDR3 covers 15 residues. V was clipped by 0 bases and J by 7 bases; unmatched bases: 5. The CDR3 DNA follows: TGTGCCAGCAGCTTGGTGGCGGGAGGGGTGAATGAGCAGTTCTTC. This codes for CASSLVAGGVNEQFF. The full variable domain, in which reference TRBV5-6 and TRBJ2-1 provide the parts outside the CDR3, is DAGVTQSPTHLIKTRGQQVTLRCSPKSGHDTVSWYQQALGQGPQFIFQYYEEEERQRGNFPDRFSGHQFPNYSSELNVNALLLGDSALYLCASSLVAGGVNEQFFGPGTRLTVL.

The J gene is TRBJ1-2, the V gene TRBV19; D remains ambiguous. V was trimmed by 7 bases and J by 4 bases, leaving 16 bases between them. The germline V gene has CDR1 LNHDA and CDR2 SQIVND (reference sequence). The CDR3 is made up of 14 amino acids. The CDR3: CASKPTVSFYGYTF. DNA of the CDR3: TGTGCCAGTAAGCCCACAGTCTCTTTCTATGGCTACACCTTC.

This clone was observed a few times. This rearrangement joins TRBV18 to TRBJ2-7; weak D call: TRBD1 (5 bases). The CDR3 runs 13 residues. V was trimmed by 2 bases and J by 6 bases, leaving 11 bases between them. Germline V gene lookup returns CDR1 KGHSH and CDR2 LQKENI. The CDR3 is CASSPARESEQYF. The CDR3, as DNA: TGTGCCAGCTCACCAGCCAGGGAAAGCGAGCAGTACTTC.

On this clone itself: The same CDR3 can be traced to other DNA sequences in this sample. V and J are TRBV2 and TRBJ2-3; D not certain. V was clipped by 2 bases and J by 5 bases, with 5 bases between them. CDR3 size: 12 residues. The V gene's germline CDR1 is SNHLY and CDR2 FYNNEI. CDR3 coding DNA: TGTGCCAGCAGTGAATCGGGAGATACGCAGTATTTT. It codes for CASSESGDTQYF.

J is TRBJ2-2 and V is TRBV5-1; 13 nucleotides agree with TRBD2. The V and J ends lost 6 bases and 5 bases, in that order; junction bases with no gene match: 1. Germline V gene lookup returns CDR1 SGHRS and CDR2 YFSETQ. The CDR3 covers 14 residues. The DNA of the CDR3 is TGCGCCAGCATGGGACTAGCGGGGACCGGGGAGCTGTTTTTT. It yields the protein CASMGLAGTGELFF.

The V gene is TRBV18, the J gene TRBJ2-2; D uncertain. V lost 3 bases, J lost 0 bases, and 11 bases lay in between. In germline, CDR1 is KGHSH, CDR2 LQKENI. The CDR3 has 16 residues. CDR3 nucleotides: TGTGCCAGCTCACCGAGGTCGGGCCCGAACACCGGGGAGCTGTTTTTT. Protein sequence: CASSPRSGPNTGELFF.

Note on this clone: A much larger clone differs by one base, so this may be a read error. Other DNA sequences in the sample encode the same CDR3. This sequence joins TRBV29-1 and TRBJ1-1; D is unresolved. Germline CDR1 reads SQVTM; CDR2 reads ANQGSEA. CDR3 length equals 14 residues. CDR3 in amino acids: CSVETGSGNTEAFF. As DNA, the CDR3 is TGTAGCGTTGAAACCGGCTCGGGGAACACTGAAGCTTTCTTT.

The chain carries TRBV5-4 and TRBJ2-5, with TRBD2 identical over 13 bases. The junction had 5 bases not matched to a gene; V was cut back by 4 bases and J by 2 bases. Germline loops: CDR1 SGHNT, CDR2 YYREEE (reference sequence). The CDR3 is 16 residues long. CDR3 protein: CASSIGTSGIQETQYF. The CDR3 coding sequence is TGTGCCAGCAGCATCGGGACTAGCGGGATACAAGAGACCCAGTACTTC. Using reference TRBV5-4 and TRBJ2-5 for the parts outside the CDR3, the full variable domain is ETGVTQSPTHLIKTRGQQVTLRCSSQSGHNTVSWYQQALGQGPQFIFQYYREEENGRGNFPPRFSGLQFPNYSSELNVNALELDDSALYLCASSIGTSGIQETQYFGPGTRLLVL.

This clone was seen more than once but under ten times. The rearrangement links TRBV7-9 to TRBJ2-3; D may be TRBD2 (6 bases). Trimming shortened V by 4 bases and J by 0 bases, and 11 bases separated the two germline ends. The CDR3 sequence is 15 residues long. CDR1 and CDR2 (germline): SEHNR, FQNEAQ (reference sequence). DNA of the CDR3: TGTGCCAGCAGCTCGAGACTAGGTAGCACAGATACGCAGTATTTT. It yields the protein CASSSRLGSTDTQYF.

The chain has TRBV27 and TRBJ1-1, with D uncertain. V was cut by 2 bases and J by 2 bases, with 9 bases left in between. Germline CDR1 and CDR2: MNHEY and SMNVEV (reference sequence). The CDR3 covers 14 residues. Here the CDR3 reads CASSLGIKNTEAFF. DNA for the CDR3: TGTGCCAGCAGTTTAGGTATCAAAAACACTGAAGCTTTCTTT.

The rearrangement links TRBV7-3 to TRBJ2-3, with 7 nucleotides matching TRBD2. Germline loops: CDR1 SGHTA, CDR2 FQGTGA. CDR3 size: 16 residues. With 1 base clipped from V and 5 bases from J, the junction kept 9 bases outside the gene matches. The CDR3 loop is CASSLNGGGAQDTQYF. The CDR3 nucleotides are TGTGCCAGCAGCTTAAATGGCGGGGGAGCCCAAGATACGCAGTATTTT.

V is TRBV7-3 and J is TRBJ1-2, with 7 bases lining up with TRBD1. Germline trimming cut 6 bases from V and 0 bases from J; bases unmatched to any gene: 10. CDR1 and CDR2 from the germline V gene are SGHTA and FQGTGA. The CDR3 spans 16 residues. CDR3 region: CASRSAGDRANYGYTF. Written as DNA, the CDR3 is TGTGCCAGCAGATCCGCCGGGGACAGAGCTAACTATGGCTACACCTTC.

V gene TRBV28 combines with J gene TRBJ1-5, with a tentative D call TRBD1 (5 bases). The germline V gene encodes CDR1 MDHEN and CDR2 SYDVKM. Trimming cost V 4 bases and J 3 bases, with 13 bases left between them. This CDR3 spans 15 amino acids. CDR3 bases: TGTGCCAGCAGTTGGGGGACGAGAGACAATCAGCCCCAGCATTTT. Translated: CASSWGTRDNQPQHF.

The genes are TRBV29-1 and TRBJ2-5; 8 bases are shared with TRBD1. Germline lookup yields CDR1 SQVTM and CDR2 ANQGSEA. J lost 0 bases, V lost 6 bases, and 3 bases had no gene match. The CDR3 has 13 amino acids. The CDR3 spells CSVPDRDQETQYF. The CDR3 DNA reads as TGCAGCGTGCCGGACAGGGACCAAGAGACCCAGTACTTC.

This CDR3 is CASSWGVSNQPQHF. The CDR3 DNA sequence: TGTGCCAGCTCGTGGGGAGTTAGCAATCAGCCCCAGCATTTT. The gene calls are TRBV19 and TRBJ1-5, with unresolved D. Germline V CDR1 and CDR2: LNHDA, SQIVND (reference sequence). With 9 bases removed from V and 0 bases from J, the gap between germline ends came to 12 bases. The CDR3 covers 14 residues.